A selection of T cell receptor beta chains follows, all from one sample in a study of T cell repertoires in cytomegalovirus infection. MiXCR, applied by TCRdb to the reads, yields one record per CDR3 protein. The table records about 7,900 distinct CDR3 sequences, 45% to 50% of them present only once. Their target antigens are unknown. Material: PBMCs, sequenced either directly or after in vitro stimulation (not recorded which). The source of these receptors is a human donor in good health (CMV status not recorded). Some clones in this sample may be carry-over from other donors' samples. Each CDR3 is given with its conserved first and last residue. The D gene is left open where the match is weak. Size tells how often a clone was seen (once, few, many) or the class of an expanded clone, and some rows leave it out.

length	J	size	D	V	DNA	CDR3
19	TRBJ2-1	.	.	TRBV12-5	TGTGCTAGTGGTTTGGTATTGGTAATTGGGGCCGTACCCTACAATGAGCAGTTCTTC	CASGLVLVIGAVPYNEQFF
16	TRBJ1-5	.	.	TRBV20-1	TGCAGTGAAGCTATTCCGGTACAAGCAAGCAATCAGCCCCCGCATTTT	CSEAIPVQASNQPPHF
16	TRBJ2-7	many	TRBD1	TRBV27	TGTGCCAGCAGTCCGCACCGGGACAGGGCCTCCTACGAGCAGTACTTC	CASSPHRDRASYEQYF
17	TRBJ2-7	many	TRBD1	TRBV5-1	TGCGCCAGCAGCTTGGACACTGTAATAGGGGGCTACAACGAGCAGTACTTC	CASSLDTVIGGYNEQYF
14	TRBJ2-5	few	.	TRBV12-3/TRBV12-4	TGTGCCAGCAGTTTAGCAGGAATCCAAGAGACCCAGTACTTC	CASSLAGIQETQYF
16	TRBJ1-5	many	.	TRBV12-5	TGTGCTAGTGGTTTGGTAACCGGCCCTACCAATCAGCCCCAGCATTTT	CASGLVTGPTNQPQHF
15	TRBJ1-6	few	.	TRBV3-1	TGTGCCAGCAGCCAAGGGACACTCTATAATTCACCCCTCCACTTT	CASSQGTLYNSPLHF
20	TRBJ2-1	.	.	TRBV12-3/TRBV12-4	TGTTCCAGCAGCTCCCTAAGCCTACTTGGGGGAGAAAGGTCCTACAATGAGAAGTTCTTC	CSSSSLSLLGGERSYNEKFF
13	TRBJ2-3	.	TRBD2	TRBV10-3	TGTGCCGCAAAAGTGACTAGCACAAAGACGCAGTATTTC	CAAKVTSTKTQYF
14	TRBJ1-6	few	.	TRBV7-4	TGTGCCAGCAGCTCGGCCGGGCTCAATTCACCCCTCCACTTT	CASSSAGLNSPLHF
13	TRBJ1-5	.	.	TRBV27	TGTTCCAGCAGTGCAGGGTCTGGGCATCCCCCGCATTTT	CSSSAGSGHPPHF
15	TRBJ1-5	.	.	TRBV2	TGTGCCAGCAGTAGGGGAGGCTATAGCAATCAGCCCCAGCATTTT	CASSRGGYSNQPQHF
15	TRBJ2-3	.	.	TRBV7-9	TGTGCCAGCAACCACGGGCGCGGGGGCGCAGATACGCAGTATTTT	CASNHGRGGADTQYF
15	TRBJ1-1	.	.	TRBV12-3/TRBV12-4	TGTGCCAGCAGCCCCCCGACTAGGGTTAACGCTGAAGCTATCTTT	CASSPPTRVNAEAIF
13	TRBJ2-3	.	.	TRBV7-6	TGTGCCAGCAGCACCCGGGACTCCGATACGCAGTATTTT	CASSTRDSDTQYF
16	TRBJ2-1	few	TRBD2	TRBV12-3/TRBV12-4	TGTGCCAGCAGTTTCCGCGGGGGGAGGTCCTACAATGAGCAGTTCTTC	CASSFRGGRSYNEQFF
11	TRBJ2-2	.	TRBD2	TRBV7-8	TGTGCCAGTGGGAGGGGCGGGGAGCTGTTTTTT	CASGRGGELFF
11	TRBJ2-3	.	.	TRBV20-1	TGCAGTGCTTCCGACAAGGGGGGGCAGTATTTT	CSASDKGGQYF
12	TRBJ2-7	.	.	TRBV6-1	TGTGCCACACGAGGACTCTCCTACGAGCAGTACTTC	CATRGLSYEQYF
16	TRBJ2-2	.	TRBD1	TRBV11-2	TGTGCCAGCAGCTTAGATATGGACAGGGGGACCGGGGAGCTGTTTTTT	CASSLDMDRGTGELFF
15	TRBJ1-5	.	.	TRBV6-5	TGTGCCACAAGCCTCCGACAGGTGACCAATCAGCCCCAGCATTTC	CATSLRQVTNQPQHF
15	TRBJ2-5	many	TRBD1	TRBV6-5	TGTGCCAGCAGTTACTCACAGGGGCTGGAGGAGACCCAGTACTTC	CASSYSQGLEETQYF
15	TRBJ2-2	.	.	TRBV7-9	TGTGCCAGCAGCTTAGCGGAAGTTAACACCGGGGAGCTGTTTTTT	CASSLAEVNTGELFF
16	TRBJ1-1	.	.	TRBV12-3/TRBV12-4	TGTGCAGGCAGCCTCAGGGTTTCCAAACAGTGCACTGAAGCTTTCTTT	CAGSLRVSKQCTEAFF
13	TRBJ1-5	few	.	TRBV7-2	TGTGCCAGCAGCTTAGAGTTGCGACAGCCCCAGCATTTT	CASSLELRQPQHF
18	TRBJ2-3	once	TRBD1	TRBV20-1	TGCCATGCTAGGCGACTACCATCGACAGGGAGCACACAGGATGCGCAGTATTTT	CHARRLPSTGSTQDAQYF
16	TRBJ2-5	.	.	TRBV7-6	TGTGCCAGCACCCTAGGGGCAGGGGTTAAACAAGAGACCCAGTACTTC	CASTLGAGVKQETQYF
14	TRBJ2-7	.	TRBD2	TRBV7-2	TGTGCCAGCAGCTTAACTAGCGGGACCTACGAGCAGTACTTC	CASSLTSGTYEQYF
13	TRBJ2-5	many	.	TRBV7-6	TGTGCCAGCAGCTTAGGGGGGAGGGAGACCCAGTACTTC	CASSLGGRETQYF
15	TRBJ1-1	few	.	TRBV6-5	TGTGCCAGCAGTTACTCGGCAAACGGGAACACTGAAGCTTTCTTT	CASSYSANGNTEAFF
16	TRBJ1-1	few	.	TRBV12-3/TRBV12-4	TGTGCCAGCAGACTCAGGGTTTCCAAACAGTGCACTGAAGATTTCTTT	CASRLRVSKQCTEDFF
14	TRBJ1-2	many	.	TRBV28	TGTGCCAGCACGGGGGGAAACCTTAACTATGGCTACACCTTC	CASTGGNLNYGYTF
16	TRBJ1-5	.	.	TRBV20-1	TGCAGTGAAGCTATGCCGGGACAAGCAAGCAATCAGCCCCCGCATTTT	CSEAMPGQASNQPPHF
13	TRBJ2-7	.	.	TRBV7-2	TGTGCCAGCAGCCGTACACTAGGCTACGAGCAGTACTTC	CASSRTLGYEQYF
15	TRBJ1-6	.	.	TRBV28	TGTGCCAGCAGTCTTATCGGGACATATAATTCACCCCTCCACTTT	CASSLIGTYNSPLHF
16	TRBJ1-1	.	.	TRBV12-3/TRBV12-4	TGTGCCAGCAGCATCAGGGTTTCCAAACAGTGCACTGAAGATTTCTTT	CASSIRVSKQCTEDFF
15	TRBJ1-5	.	.	TRBV15	TGTGCCACCAGCAGAGACAGGGTGCTTATGGAGCCCCAGCATTTT	CATSRDRVLMEPQHF
13	TRBJ1-2	many	.	TRBV11-2	TGTGCCAGCAGCCGGAGCAGGGACTATGGCTACACCTTC	CASSRSRDYGYTF
19	TRBJ1-1	.	.	TRBV6-6	TGTGCCAGCAGAGATAGTTGGGGACTGCAACCCGGGATGAACACTGAAGCTTTCTTT	CASRDSWGLQPGMNTEAFF
18	TRBJ2-3	.	TRBD1	TRBV20-1	TGCAGTGCTAGGCGCCGAGCATCGACAGGGAGCACACAGGATACGCAGTATTTT	CSARRRASTGSTQDTQYF
14	TRBJ1-1	many	.	TRBV7-9	TGCTCCGCAGCGGACAGCTCCATGAACACTGAAGCTTTCTTT	CSAADSSMNTEAFF
12	TRBJ1-1	.	.	TRBV6-6	TGTGCCAGCAGTTACAGGGACACTGAAGCTTTCTTT	CASSYRDTEAFF
15	TRBJ2-7	few	TRBD1	TRBV12-3/TRBV12-4	TGTGCCAGCAGTTTACCCGGGACAGGGGTATACGAGCAGTACTTC	CASSLPGTGVYEQYF
16	TRBJ1-2	.	TRBD1	TRBV18	TGTGCCAGCTCACCGGGACAGGTGGTGTCAGGTTTTTGCTACACCTTC	CASSPGQVVSGFCYTF
12	TRBJ1-1	.	.	TRBV28	TGTGCCAGCAGTCTTGGGGGGCGATTCGCCCTCTTT	CASSLGGRFALF
12	TRBJ1-4	.	.	TRBV29-1	TGCAGCGTTGACTCAGGGTTTGAAAAACTGTTTTTT	CSVDSGFEKLFF
18	TRBJ1-2	.	.	TRBV20-1	TGCAGTGCTCAGTACCCGAGACTGACCGTGCCAGCTAACTATGGCTACACCTTC	CSAQYPRLTVPANYGYTF
16	TRBJ2-1	medium-sized	.	TRBV11-2	TGTGCCAGCAGCTTAGATTTGGCGGGGCCCCTCAATGAGCAGTTCTTC	CASSLDLAGPLNEQFF
15	TRBJ2-3	few	TRBD2	TRBV7-3	TGTGCCAGCAGCTTAAGGCGGGGGGCCGGGGATACGCAGTATTTT	CASSLRRGAGDTQYF